This record covers a single TCR beta chain. The data stem from a study of OX40 agonist ivuxolimab in advanced cancers. Study-wide background: Hepatocellular carcinoma, melanoma, renal cell or head and neck cancer occurred in dose-escalation patients. Anti-PD-1, anti-PD-L1 or anti-CTLA-4 therapy given earlier was allowed, and about 38% had some.

Libraries were prepared by immunoSEQ multiplex PCR; TCRdb keeps only in-frame clonotypes and omits some of them. The sample lists roughly 61,000 clones, roughly nine tenths seen once, with around a sixth in the top ten. V lost 5 bases and J lost 8, with 12 bases in between. The CDR3 is made up of 12 amino acids. The germline V gene has CDR1 MNHEY and CDR2 SMNVEV (reference sequence). This chain links TRBV27 with TRBJ1-2; perhaps TRBD1 as D (6 bases). This TCR came from an adult with an advanced solid tumor such as melanoma, head and neck, liver or kidney cancer. This material consisted of CD4+ or CD8+ T cells sorted from blood, taken in a trial of the OX40 agonist ivuxolimab. The CDR3 sequence: CASSREGGGYTF. CDR3 in DNA: TGTGCCAGCAGTAGGGAGGGGGGGGGCTACACCTTC.